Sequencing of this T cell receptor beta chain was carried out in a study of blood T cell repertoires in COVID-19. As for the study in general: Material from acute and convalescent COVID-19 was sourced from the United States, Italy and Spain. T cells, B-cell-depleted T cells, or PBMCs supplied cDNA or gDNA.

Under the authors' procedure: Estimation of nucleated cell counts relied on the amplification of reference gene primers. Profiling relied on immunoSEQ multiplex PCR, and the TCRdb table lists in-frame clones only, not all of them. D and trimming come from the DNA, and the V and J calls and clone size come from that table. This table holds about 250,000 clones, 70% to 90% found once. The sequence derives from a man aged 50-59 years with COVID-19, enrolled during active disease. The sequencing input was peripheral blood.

Written as DNA, the CDR3 is TGTGCCAGCAGTTACCGGCCAGGGGAGAACACTGAAGCTTTCTTT. This codes for CASSYRPGENTEAFF. The V call is TRBV6-5, the J call TRBJ1-1; perhaps TRBD1 as D (6 bases). Trimming cost V 2 bases and J 1 base, with 11 bases left between them. There are 15 residues in the CDR3. Germline CDR1 MNHEY, CDR2 SVGAGI.